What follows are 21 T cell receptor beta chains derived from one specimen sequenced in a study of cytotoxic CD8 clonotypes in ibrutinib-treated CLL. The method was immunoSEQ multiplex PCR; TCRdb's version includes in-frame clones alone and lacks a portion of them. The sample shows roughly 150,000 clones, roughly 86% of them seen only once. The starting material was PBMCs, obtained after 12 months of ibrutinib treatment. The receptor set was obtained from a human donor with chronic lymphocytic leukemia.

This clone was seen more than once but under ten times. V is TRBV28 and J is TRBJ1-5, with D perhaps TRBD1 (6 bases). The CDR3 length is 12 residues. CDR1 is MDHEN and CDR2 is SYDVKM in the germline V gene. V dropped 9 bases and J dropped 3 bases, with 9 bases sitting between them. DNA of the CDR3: TGTGCCAGACAGGGCTTCAATCAGCCCCAGCATTTT. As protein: CARQGFNQPQHF.

The CDR3 spells CASSQVGQGAYEQYF. Here the CDR3 DNA reads TGCGCCAGCAGCCAAGTCGGGCAGGGAGCCTACGAGCAGTACTTC. This rearrangement joins TRBV4-3 to TRBJ2-7; D tentatively fits TRBD1 or TRBD2 (5 bases each). Trimming removed 1 base at V and 2 bases at J, with 12 bases between. The CDR3 spans 15 residues. Germline CDR1 LGHNA, CDR2 YSLEER.

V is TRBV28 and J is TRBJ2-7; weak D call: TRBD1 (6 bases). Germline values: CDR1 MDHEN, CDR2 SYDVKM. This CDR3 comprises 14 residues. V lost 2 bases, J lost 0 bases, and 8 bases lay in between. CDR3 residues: CASSLGDNSYEQYF. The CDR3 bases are TGTGCCAGCAGTTTAGGGGACAACTCCTACGAGCAGTACTTC.

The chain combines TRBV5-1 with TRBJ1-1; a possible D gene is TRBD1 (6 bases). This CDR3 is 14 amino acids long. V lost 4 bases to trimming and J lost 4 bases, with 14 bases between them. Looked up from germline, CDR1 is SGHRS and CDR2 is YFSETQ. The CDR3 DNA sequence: TGCGCCAGCAGCCCCGACAGGTTATTCACTGAAGCTTTCTTT. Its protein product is CASSPDRLFTEAFF.

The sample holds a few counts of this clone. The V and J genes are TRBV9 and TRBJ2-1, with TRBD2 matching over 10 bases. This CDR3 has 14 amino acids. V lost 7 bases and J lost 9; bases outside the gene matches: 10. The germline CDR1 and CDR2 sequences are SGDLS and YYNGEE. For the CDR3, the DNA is TGTGCCAGCCAGGACCCGGGACTAGCGAGTGAGCAGTTCTTC. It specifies CASQDPGLASEQFF.

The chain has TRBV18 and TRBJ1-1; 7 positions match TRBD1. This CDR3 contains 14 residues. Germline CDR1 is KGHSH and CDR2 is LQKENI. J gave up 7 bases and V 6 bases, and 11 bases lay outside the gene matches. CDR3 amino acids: CASSPKSRGGEAFF. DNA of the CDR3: TGTGCCAGCTCGCCGAAATCCAGGGGGGGTGAAGCTTTCTTT.

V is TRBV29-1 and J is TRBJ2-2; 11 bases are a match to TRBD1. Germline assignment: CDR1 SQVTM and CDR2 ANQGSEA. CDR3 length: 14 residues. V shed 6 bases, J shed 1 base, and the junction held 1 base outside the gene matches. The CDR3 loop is CSVGTGGNTGELFF. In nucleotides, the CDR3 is TGCAGCGTCGGGACAGGGGGGAACACCGGGGAGCTGTTTTTT.

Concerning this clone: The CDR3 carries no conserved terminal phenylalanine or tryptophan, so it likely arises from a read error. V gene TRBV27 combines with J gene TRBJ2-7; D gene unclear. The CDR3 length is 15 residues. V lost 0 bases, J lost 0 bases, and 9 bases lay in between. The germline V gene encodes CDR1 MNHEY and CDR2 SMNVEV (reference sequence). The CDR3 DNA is TGTGCCAGCAGTTTATCAGGAACTTCCTCCTACGAGCAGTACCTC. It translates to CASSLSGTSSYEQYL.

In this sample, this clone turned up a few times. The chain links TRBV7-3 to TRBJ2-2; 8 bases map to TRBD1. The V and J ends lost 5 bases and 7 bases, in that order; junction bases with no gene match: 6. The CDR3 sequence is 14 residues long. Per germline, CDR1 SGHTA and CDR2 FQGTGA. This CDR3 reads CASSRTGLVGELFF. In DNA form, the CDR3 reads TGTGCCAGCAGCCGGACAGGGTTGGTCGGGGAGCTGTTTTTT.

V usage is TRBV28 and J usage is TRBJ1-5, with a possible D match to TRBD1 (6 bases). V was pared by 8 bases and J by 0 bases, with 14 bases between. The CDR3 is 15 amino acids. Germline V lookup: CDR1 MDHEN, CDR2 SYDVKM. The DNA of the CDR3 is TGTGCCAGCGGCCGGGACATCTATAGCAATCAGCCCCAGCATTTT. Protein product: CASGRDIYSNQPQHF.

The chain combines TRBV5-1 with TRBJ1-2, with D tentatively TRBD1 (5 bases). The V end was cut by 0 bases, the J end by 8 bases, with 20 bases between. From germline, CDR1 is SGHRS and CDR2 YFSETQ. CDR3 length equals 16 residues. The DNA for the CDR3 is TGCGCCAGCAGCTTGGGGGCGGGCGGGGGTTCGATCGGCTACACCTTC. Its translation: CASSLGAGGGSIGYTF.

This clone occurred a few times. CDR3 region: CASSFAVNTGELFF. The CDR3 region has the DNA TGTGCCAGCAGTTTCGCGGTGAACACCGGGGAGCTGTTTTTT. This chain joins TRBV28 and TRBJ2-2; no definite D call. This CDR3 has 14 residues. Germline CDR1 reads MDHEN; CDR2 reads SYDVKM. Trimming took off 3 bases at V and 1 base at J, with 6 bases between the two ends.

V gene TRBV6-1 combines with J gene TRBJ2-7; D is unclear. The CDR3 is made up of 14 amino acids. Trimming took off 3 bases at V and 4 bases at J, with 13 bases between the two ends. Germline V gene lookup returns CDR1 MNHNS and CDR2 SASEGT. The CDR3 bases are TGTGCCAGCAGTGATCCACCTTTGAGGTACGAGCAGTACTTC. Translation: CASSDPPLRYEQYF.

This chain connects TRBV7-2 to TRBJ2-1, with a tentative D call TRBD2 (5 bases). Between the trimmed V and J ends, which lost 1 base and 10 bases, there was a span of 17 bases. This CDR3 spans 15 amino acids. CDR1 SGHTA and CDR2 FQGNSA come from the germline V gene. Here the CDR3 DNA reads TGTGCCAGCAGCTTAGATCGCCTAGCAGCAGGCGAGCAGTTCTTC. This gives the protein CASSLDRLAAGEQFF.

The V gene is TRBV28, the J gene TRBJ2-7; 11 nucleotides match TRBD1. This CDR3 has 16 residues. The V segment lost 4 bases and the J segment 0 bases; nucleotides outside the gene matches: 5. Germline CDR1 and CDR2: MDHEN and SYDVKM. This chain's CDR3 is CASSSAGTGGSYEQYF. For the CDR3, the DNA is TGTGCCAGCAGTTCCGCCGGGACAGGGGGCTCCTACGAGCAGTACTTC.

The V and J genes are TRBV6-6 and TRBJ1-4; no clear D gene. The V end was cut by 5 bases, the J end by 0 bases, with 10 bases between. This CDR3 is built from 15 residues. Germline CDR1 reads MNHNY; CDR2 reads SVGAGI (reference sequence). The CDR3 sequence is CASSRVQTTNEKLFF. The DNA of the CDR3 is TGTGCCAGCAGTCGCGTACAAACAACTAATGAAAAACTGTTTTTT.

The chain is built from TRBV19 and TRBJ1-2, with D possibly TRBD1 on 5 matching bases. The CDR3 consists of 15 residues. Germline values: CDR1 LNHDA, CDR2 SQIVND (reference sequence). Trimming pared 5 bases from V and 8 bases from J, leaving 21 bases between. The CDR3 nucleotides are TGTGCCAGTAGTCTCCAACCCAGGGCAGTTTACGGCTACACCTTC. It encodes CASSLQPRAVYGYTF.

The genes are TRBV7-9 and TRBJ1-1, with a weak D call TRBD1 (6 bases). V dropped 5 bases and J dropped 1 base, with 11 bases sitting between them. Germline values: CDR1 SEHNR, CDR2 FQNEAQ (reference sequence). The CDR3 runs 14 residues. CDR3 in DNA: TGTGCCAGCAGCGTCGGACAGACGAACACTGAAGCTTTCTTT. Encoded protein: CASSVGQTNTEAFF.

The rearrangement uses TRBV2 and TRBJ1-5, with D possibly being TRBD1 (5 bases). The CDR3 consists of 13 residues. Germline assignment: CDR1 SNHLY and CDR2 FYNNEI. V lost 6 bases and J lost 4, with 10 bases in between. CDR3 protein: CASSEGPNQPQHF. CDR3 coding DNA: TGTGCCAGCAGCGAGGGACCAAATCAGCCCCAGCATTTT. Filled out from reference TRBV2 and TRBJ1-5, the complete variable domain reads EPEVTQTPSHQVTQMGQEVILRCVPISNHLYFYWYRQILGQKVEFLVSFYNNEISEKSEIFDDQFSVERPDGSNFTLKIRSTKLEDSAMYFCASSEGPNQPQHFGDGTRLSIL.

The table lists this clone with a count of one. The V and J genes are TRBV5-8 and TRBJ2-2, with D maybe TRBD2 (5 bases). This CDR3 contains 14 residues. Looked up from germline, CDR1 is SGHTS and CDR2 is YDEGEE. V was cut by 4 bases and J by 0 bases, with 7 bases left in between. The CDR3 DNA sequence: TGTGCCAGCAGCAAACTAGCGAACACCGGGGAGCTGTTTTTT. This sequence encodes CASSKLANTGELFF.

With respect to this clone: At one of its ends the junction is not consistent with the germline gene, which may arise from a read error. DNA for the CDR3: TGTGCTAGCAGCTTAGATATCGGGGAGACCCAGTACTTC. This translates into CASSLDIGETQYF. V and J are TRBV7-7 and TRBJ2-5; D unresolved. This CDR3 region has 13 residues. The germline V gene encodes CDR1 SSHAT and CDR2 FNYEAQ (reference sequence).